These T cell receptor beta chains were read from a single sample in a study of blood T cell repertoires in COVID-19. Generated by immunoSEQ multiplex PCR, the TCRdb table keeps only in-frame clones and is missing some. The sample includes tens of thousands of clones, approximately 80% seen only once; the top ten take 50%. Sequenced input: peripheral blood. Receptors originate from a woman older than 75 with acute or convalescent COVID-19. Each CDR3 is given without its conserved first and last residue.

>TRBV6-2/TRBV6-3|TRBJ1-1
ASSYRQVTNTEAF
>TRBV19|TRBJ2-7
ASSPLPGDLYEQY
>TRBV28|TRBJ1-6
ASSDIGRGYNSPLH
>TRBV7-2|TRBJ2-4
ASSPGQGKNIQY
>TRBV9|TRBJ1-2
ASSVAGYGYT
>TRBV25-1|TRBJ2-3
ASSEYFTDTQY
>TRBV18|TRBJ1-1
ASLVRGQAITEAF
>TRBV19|TRBJ1-5
ASSIVRGLRGNQPQH
>TRBV2|TRBJ2-1
ASSEGDRDLDEQF
>TRBV2|TRBJ2-5
ASSALFLSRGTQY
>TRBV28|TRBJ2-1
ASRFPDNTGLFNEQF
>TRBV11-1|TRBJ2-7
ASSIRTGWGEQY
>TRBV6-2/TRBV6-3|TRBJ2-1
ASSYPTSGFNEQF
>TRBV29-1|TRBJ2-5
SGGGMAGETQY
>TRBV4-1|TRBJ2-1
ASSQEGRGREQF
>TRBV18|TRBJ2-3
ASSSKREGQHTQY
>TRBV21-1|TRBJ1-2
ASSRTGEWDGYT
>TRBV5-4|TRBJ1-2
AVPGRGSDGYT
>TRBV5-6|TRBJ2-5
ASSFTDRAGETQY
>TRBV28|TRBJ2-7
ASSLRRASGLLEQY
>TRBV28|TRBJ1-4
ASKSTGLGSEKLF
>TRBV6-2/TRBV6-3|TRBJ2-3
ASSYFGGGSSDTQY
>TRBV24-1|TRBJ2-1
ATSDLLAGGGLGKQF
>TRBV3-1/TRBV3-2|TRBJ1-2
ASSQDVVWTIGYT
>TRBV28|TRBJ2-7
ASGGAGYEQY
>TRBV6-8|TRBJ2-2
ASSGPGLVILNSGELF
>TRBV6-1|TRBJ2-3
ASSERGGQSSTDTQY
>TRBV9|TRBJ2-5
ASSEGTGAAETQY
>TRBV18|TRBJ1-1
ASIRTAAEAF
>TRBV19|TRBJ2-7
ASSEGQTSYEQY
>TRBV2|TRBJ2-1
ASTRGISNEQF
>TRBV7-9|TRBJ2-2
ASSFTRDSGELF
>TRBV2|TRBJ1-5
ASTPSKGGSNQPQH
>TRBV28|TRBJ2-7
ASSGAGTSGRNYEQY
>TRBV19|TRBJ1-2
ASSILRDTSRGGYT
>TRBV30|TRBJ2-1
AWKNSGNPLNEQF
>TRBV3-1/TRBV3-2|TRBJ1-2
ASSPWTAYGYT
>TRBV5-1|TRBJ2-5
ASSLALGLAGEETQY
>TRBV28|TRBJ1-6
ASSPLRNSPLH
>TRBV20-1|TRBJ1-2
AVSNYGYT
>TRBV11-2|TRBJ2-3
ASSLDFTDTQY
>TRBV5-1|TRBJ2-5
ASSPQGLVETQY
>TRBV7-2|TRBJ1-4
ASSAGTGVGKLF
>TRBV7-9|TRBJ1-1
ASSQRQGSEAF
>TRBV5-1|TRBJ2-3
ASSLSGRLTDTQY
>TRBV2|TRBJ2-7
ASSQDPGYYEQY
>TRBV14|TRBJ2-7
ASSPLAGVSYEQY
>TRBV28|TRBJ1-1
ATSPSMNTEAF
>TRBV2|TRBJ1-2
ASSGDNYGYT
>TRBV28|TRBJ2-7
ASSLPHFTGTGEQY
>TRBV7-2|TRBJ2-2
ASSLVGSAAGPGELF
>TRBV6-2/TRBV6-3|TRBJ2-1
ASTPGLAGPGEQF
>TRBV18|TRBJ1-2
ASSGTGEDYGYT
>TRBV14|TRBJ1-1
ASSQGTGFSEAF
>TRBV6-6|TRBJ2-7
ASSHKTDLGYEQY